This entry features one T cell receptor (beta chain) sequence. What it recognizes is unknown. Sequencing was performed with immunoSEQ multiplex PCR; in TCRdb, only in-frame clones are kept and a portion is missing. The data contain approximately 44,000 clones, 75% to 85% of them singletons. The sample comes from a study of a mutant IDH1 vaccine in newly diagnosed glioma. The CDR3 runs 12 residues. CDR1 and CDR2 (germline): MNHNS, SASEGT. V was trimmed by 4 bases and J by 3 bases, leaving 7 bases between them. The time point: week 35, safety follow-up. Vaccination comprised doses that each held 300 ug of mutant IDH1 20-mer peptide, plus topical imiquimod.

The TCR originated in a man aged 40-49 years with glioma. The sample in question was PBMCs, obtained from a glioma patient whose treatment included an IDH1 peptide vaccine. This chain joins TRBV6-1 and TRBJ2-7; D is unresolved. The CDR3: CASSVNGYEQYV. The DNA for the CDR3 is TGTGCCAGCAGTGTTAACGGCTACGAGCAGTACGTC.